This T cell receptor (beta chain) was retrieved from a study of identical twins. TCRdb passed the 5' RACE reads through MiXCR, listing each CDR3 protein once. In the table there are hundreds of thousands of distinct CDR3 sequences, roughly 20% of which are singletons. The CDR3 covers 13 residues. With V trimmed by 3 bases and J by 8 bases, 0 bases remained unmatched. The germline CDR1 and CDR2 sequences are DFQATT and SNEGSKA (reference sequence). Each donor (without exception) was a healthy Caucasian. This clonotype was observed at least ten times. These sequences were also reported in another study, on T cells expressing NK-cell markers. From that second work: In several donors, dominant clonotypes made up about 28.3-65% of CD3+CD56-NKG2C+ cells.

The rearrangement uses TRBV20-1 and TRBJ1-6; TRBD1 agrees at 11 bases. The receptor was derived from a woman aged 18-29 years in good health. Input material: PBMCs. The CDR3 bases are TGCAGTGCTAGGGGACAGGGGGATTCACCCCTCCACTTT. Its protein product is CSARGQGDSPLHF.